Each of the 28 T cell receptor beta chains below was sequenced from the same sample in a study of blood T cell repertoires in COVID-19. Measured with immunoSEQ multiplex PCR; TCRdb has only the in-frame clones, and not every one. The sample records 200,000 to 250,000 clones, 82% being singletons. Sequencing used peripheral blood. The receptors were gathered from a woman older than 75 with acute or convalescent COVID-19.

This CDR3 reads CASSQVRGGDRQFF. CDR3 bases: TGCGCCAGCAGCCAGGTCCGGGGGGGGGACAGGCAGTTCTTC. The gene calls are TRBV4-1 and TRBJ2-1; a possible D gene is TRBD2 (8 bases). The V end lost 3 bases, the J end lost 12 bases, and 18 bases lay between the germline ends. The V gene's germline CDR1 is MGHRA and CDR2 YSYEKL. The CDR3 totals 14 residues.

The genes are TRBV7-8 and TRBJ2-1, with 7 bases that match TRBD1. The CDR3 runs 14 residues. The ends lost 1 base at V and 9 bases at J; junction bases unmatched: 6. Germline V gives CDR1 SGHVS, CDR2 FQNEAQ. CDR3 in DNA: TGTGCCAGCAGCTTAGACAGGGGTGGTAGTGAGCAGTTCTTC. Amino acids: CASSLDRGGSEQFF.

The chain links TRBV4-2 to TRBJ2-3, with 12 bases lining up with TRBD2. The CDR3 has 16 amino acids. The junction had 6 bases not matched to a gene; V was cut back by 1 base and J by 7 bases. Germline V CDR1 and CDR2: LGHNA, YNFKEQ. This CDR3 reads CASSQVTSGGLYTQYF. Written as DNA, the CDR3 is TGTGCCAGCAGCCAAGTAACTAGCGGGGGGCTATATACGCAGTATTTT.

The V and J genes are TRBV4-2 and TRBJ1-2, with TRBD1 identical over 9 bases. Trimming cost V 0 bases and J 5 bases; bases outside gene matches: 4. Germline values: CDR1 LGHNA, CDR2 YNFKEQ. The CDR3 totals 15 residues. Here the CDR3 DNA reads TGTGCCAGCAGCCAAGATTCGGGACAGGGATATGGCTACACCTTC. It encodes CASSQDSGQGYGYTF.

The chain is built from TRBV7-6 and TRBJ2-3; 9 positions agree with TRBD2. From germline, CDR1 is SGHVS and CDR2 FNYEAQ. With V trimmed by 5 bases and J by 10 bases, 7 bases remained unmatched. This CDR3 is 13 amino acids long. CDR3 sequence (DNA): TGTGCCAGCAGCGTTGCGACTAGCGGAGCGCAGTATTTT. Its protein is CASSVATSGAQYF.

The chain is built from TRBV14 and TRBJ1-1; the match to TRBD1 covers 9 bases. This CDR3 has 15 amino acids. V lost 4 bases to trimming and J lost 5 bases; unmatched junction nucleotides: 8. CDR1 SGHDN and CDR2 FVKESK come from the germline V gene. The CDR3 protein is CASSLYRGQGTEAFF. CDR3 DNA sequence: TGTGCCAGCAGCCTTTACAGGGGACAGGGAACTGAAGCTTTCTTT.

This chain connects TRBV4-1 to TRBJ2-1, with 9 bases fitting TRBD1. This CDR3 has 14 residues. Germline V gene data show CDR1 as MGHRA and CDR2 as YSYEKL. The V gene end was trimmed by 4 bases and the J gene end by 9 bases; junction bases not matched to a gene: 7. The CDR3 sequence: CASSRGGQGGEQFF. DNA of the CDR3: TGCGCCAGCAGCCGAGGGGGACAGGGCGGTGAGCAGTTCTTC.

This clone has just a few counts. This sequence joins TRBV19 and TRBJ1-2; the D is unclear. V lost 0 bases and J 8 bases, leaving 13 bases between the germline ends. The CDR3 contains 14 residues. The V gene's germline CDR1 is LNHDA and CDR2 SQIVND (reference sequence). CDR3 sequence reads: CASSIDPRVQGYTF. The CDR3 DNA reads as TGTGCCAGTAGTATAGATCCCCGGGTTCAAGGCTACACCTTC.

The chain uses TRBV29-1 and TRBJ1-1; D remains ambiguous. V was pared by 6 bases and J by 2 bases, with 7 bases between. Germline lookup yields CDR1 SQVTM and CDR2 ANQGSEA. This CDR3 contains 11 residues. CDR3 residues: CSVAVNTEAFF. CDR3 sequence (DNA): TGCAGCGTGGCGGTAAACACTGAAGCTTTCTTT.

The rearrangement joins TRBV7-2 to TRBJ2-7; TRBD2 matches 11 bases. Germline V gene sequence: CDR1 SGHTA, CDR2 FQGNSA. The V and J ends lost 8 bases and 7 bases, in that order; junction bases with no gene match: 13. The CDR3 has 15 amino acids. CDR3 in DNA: TGTGCCAGCGGCACATTAGCGGGGGGGCCTAAGGAGCAGTACTTC. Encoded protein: CASGTLAGGPKEQYF.

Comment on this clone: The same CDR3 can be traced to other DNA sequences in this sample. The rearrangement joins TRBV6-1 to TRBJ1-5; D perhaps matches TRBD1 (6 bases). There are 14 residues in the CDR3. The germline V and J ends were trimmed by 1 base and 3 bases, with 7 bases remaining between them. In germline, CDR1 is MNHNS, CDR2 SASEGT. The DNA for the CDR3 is TGTGCCAGCAGTGAAGGACAGGTCAATCAGCCCCAGCATTTT. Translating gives CASSEGQVNQPQHF.

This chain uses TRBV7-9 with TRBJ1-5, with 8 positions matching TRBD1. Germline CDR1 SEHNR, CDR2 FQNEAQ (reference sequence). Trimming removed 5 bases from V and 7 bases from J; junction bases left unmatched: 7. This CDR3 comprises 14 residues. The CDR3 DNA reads TGTGCCAGCAGCCTCAGGGGGCAGGGGCAGCCCCAGCATTTT. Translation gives CASSLRGQGQPQHF.

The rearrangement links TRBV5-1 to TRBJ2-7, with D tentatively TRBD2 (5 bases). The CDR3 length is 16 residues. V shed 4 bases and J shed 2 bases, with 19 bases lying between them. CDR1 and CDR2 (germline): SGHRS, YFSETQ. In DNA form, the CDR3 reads TGCGCCAGCAGCCGCTCGGAGCGGATGGGAACCTACGAGCAGTACTTC. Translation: CASSRSERMGTYEQYF.

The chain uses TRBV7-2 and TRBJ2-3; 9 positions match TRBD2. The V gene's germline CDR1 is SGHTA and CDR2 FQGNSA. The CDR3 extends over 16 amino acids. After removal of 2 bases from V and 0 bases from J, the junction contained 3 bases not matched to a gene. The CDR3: CASSLWGLASTDTQYF. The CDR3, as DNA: TGTGCCAGCAGCTTATGGGGACTAGCCAGCACAGATACGCAGTATTTT. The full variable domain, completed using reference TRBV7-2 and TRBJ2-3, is GAGVSQSPSNKVTEKGKDVELRCDPISGHTALYWYRQSLGQGLEFLIYFQGNSAPDKSGLPSDRFSAERTGGSVSTLTIQRTQQEDSAVYLCASSLWGLASTDTQYFGPGTRLTVL.

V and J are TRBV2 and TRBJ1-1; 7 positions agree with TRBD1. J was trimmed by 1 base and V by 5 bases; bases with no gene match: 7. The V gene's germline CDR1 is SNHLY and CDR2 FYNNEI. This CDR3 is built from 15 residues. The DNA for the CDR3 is TGTGCCAGCAGTTTGGCACAGGGGAAGAACACTGAAGCTTTCTTT. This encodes CASSLAQGKNTEAFF.

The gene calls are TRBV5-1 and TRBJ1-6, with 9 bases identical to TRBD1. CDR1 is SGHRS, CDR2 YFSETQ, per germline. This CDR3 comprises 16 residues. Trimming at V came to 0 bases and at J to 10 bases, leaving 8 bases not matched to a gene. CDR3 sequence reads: CASSLEVGTGRSPLHF. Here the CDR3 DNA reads TGCGCCAGCAGCTTGGAGGTCGGGACAGGGCGATCACCCCTCCACTTT.

CDR3 residues: CASSYRRKTQYF. The CDR3 DNA is TGTGCCAGCAGCTATCGGAGGAAGACCCAGTACTTC. This chain links TRBV7-2 with TRBJ2-5, with D possibly matching TRBD2 (5 bases). The CDR3 sequence is 12 residues long. Germline V gene data show CDR1 as SGHTA and CDR2 as FQGNSA. With 4 bases removed from V and 6 bases from J, the gap between germline ends came to 9 bases.

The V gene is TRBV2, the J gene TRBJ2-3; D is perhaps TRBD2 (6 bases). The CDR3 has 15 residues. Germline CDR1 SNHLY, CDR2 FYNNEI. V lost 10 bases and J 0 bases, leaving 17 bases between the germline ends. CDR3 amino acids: CATGPGLLSTDTQYF. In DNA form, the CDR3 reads TGTGCCACTGGACCGGGACTCCTTAGCACAGATACGCAGTATTTT.

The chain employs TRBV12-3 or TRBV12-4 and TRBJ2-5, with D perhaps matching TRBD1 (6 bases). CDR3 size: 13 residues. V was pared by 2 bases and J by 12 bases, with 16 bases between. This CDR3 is CASSLYDGDTEYF. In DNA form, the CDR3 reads TGTGCCAGCAGTTTATATGACGGGGACACGGAGTACTTC.

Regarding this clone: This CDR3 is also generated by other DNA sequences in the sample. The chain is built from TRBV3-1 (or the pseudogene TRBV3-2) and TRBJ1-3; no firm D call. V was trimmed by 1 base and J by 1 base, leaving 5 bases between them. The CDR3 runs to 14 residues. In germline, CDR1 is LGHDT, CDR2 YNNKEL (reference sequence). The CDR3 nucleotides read TGTGCCAGCAGCCAAGCGGGATCTGGAAACACCATATATTTT. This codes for CASSQAGSGNTIYF.

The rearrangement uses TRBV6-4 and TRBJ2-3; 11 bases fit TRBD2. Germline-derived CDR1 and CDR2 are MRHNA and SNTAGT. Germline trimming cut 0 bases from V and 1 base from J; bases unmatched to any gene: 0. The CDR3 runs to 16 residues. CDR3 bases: TGTGCCAGCAGTGACTCGGGACTAGCGGGCACAGATACGCAGTATTTT. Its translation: CASSDSGLAGTDTQYF.

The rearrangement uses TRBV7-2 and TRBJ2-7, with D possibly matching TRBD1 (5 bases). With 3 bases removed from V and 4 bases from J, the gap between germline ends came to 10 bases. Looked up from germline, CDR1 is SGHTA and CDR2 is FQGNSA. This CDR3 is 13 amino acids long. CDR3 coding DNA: TGTGCCAGCAGCTTTGGACAACTATACGAGCAGTACTTC. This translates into CASSFGQLYEQYF.

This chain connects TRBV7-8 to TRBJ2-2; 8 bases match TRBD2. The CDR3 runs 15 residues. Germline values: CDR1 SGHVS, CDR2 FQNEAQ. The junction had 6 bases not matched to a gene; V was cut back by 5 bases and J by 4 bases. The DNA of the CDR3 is TGTGCCAGCAGCGGGACTAGAACTTTCACCGGGGAGCTGTTTTTT. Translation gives CASSGTRTFTGELFF.

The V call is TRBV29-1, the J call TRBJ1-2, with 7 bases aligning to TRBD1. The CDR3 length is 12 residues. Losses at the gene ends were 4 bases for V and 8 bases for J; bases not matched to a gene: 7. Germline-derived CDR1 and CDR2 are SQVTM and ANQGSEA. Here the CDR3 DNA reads TGCAGCGTTGGGCCTACAGGGGACGGCTACACCTTC. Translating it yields CSVGPTGDGYTF.

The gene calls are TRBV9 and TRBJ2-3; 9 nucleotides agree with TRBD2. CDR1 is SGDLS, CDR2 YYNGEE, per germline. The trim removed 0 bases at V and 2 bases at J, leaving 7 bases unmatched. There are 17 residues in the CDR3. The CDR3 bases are TGTGCCAGCAGCGTAGAAATGGGCGGGGGGGTCACAGATACGCAGTATTTT. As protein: CASSVEMGGGVTDTQYF.

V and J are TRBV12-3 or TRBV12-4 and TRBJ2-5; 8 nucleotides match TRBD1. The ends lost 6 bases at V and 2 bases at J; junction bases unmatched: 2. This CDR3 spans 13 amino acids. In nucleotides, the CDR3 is TGTGCCAGCAGGCAGGGGGCTCAAGAGACCCAGTACTTC. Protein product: CASRQGAQETQYF.

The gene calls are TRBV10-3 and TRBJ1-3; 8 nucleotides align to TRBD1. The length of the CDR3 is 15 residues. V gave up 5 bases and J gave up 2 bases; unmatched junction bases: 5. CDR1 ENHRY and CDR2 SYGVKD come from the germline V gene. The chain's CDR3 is CAISSRTGTGNTIYF. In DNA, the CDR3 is TGTGCCATCAGTTCAAGGACAGGGACTGGAAACACCATATATTTT.

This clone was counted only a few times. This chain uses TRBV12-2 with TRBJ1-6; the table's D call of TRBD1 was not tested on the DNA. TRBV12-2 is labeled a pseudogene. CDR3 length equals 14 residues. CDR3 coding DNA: TGTGCAAGTCGAAGGGACAGCTATAATTCACCCCTCCACTTT. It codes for CASRRDSYNSPLHF.